This T cell receptor (beta chain) was profiled in a study of identical twins. Study observations and caveats: The authors noted that invariant MAIT and iNKT cells could partly confound zero-insertion analyses.

This CDR3 region has 12 residues. V was shortened by 0 bases and J by 7 bases, with 6 bases between the two germline ends. From germline, CDR1 is ENHRY and CDR2 SYGVKD. MiXCR, applied by TCRdb to the 5' RACE reads, yields one record per CDR3 protein. The sample has under 300,000 distinct CDR3 sequences; 6.5% to 8% are singletons. All of the donors were Caucasians in good health. With regard to this clonotype: Its antigen is not known.

These sequences were also reported in another study, on T cells expressing NK-cell markers. That work adds: Leadership of the CD3+CD56-NKG2C+ fraction also belonged to these clonotypes in several donors.

This chain connects TRBV10-3 to TRBJ1-1; no reliable D call. The sequence was obtained from a woman younger than 30 in good health. The specimen was CD8+ T cells sorted from blood. CDR3 amino acids: CAISESRVEAFF. As DNA, the CDR3 is TGTGCCATCAGTGAGTCGAGGGTTGAAGCTTTCTTT.